This T cell receptor (beta chain) was sequenced for a study of T cell repertoires in cytomegalovirus infection. Remarks on this clonotype: Its matching antigen is unknown.

One entry per CDR3 protein results from TCRdb running MiXCR on the reads. Of approximately 600,000 distinct CDR3 sequences listed, 40% are singletons. The source is a human donor in good health (CMV status not recorded). Some clones in this sample may be carry-over from other donors' samples. The sample consisted of cultured PBMCs, taken from culture after CMV antigen stimulation.

CDR3: CASSPGPMGETQYF. DNA of the CDR3: TGTGCCAGCAGCCCGGGACCCATGGGGGAGACCCAGTACTTC. V gene TRBV5-4 combines with J gene TRBJ2-5, with D possibly called TRBD1 or TRBD2 (5 bases each). CDR3 length: 14 residues. The germline V gene encodes CDR1 SGHNT and CDR2 YYREEE (reference sequence). Trimming removed 4 bases at V and 5 bases at J, with 15 bases between.